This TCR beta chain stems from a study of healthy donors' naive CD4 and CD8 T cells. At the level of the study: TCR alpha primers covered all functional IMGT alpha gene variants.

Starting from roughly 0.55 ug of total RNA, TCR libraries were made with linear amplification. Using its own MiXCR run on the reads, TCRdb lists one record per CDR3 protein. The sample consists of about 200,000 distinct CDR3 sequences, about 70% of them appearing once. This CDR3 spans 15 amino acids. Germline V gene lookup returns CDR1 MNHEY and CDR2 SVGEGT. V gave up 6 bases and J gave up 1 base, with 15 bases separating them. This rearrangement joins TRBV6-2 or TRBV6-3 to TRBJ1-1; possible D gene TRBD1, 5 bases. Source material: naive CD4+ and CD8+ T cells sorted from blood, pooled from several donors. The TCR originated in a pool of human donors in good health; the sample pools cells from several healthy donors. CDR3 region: CASSLLQAWNTEAFF. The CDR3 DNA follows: TGTGCCAGCAGCCTACTACAGGCATGGAACACTGAAGCTTTCTTT.